This TCR beta chain was captured by sequencing in a study of shared clonotypes between healthy human individuals (dated by TCRdb to 2018 to 2021). Describing the broader study: A few men and a couple of women, aged 18 to 49 years, made up the cohort. For each donor, CD4 naive and CD4 memory were each given three plates, CD8 naive was given two plates, and CD8 memory was given one plate. Blood TCR repertoires of a handful of healthy adults were deeply sequenced to estimate repertoire size and the extent of clonotype sharing between individuals. Different laboratories and diverse techniques were used to prepare libraries and sequence TCR repertoires, to increase sequencing depth and limit assay-specific biases. Each donor's leukapheresis produced roughly between about 0.9 and 9.5 billion PBMCs. Results and caveats for the whole study, not just this receptor: Across a few donors, approximately 5% of naive CD4, approximately 3.6% of naive CD8, around 2.5% of memory CD4, and over 0.35% of memory CD8 clonotypes were shared. Based on pairwise subsampling, the degree of clonotype sharing among donors was expected to be affected by sequencing depth. Because the study included only a small number of donors, the genetic and exposure-history diversity represented was limited. Sampling was restricted to blood, and TCR repertoires in tissues likely differ from the TCR repertoires found in blood. Compared with non-shared clonotypes, the clonotypes found in all four sorted-subset donors had higher generation probabilities. Even with the large sequencing depth, rarefaction of the sorted-subset datasets indicated that sequencing was incomplete. Naive subsets generally had larger estimated clonotype richness than memory subsets did.

The germline V gene specifies MDHEN as CDR1 and SYDVKM as CDR2. The V end loses 6 bases and the J end loses 4 bases, and a stretch of 19 bases separates them. Inclusive of the bounding cysteine and phenylalanine, the CDR3 is 15 residues long. Only the CDR3 part of the read is kept: 45 bases, read in frame from the first base. In the case of this clone: Its antigen is unknown. Base qualities are not at hand, and no much larger clone is one base apart.

CD8 naive samples consisted of CD45RO-negative cells that were positively selected for CCR7, yielding a CD45RA+CCR7+ population without TemRA cells. The donors were healthy, HIV-negative adults who had no recently reported acute infections or vaccinations. Every donor was a Caucasian adult living in Nashville, Tennessee, USA. After blood collection by leukapheresis, PBMCs were isolated using Ficoll-Histopaque density gradient centrifugation and then cryopreserved in the vapor phase of liquid nitrogen. Analytical flow cytometry was used to check the purity and quantity of every magnetically sorted T cell population. Each sorted fraction had its genomic DNA isolated and then quantified by UV absorbance on a Nanodrop 2000c. TCR CDR3 regions were amplified from genomic DNA by multiplex PCR using the deep immunoSEQ assay. Extracted genomic DNA from each cell subset was spread evenly across all wells of several immunoSEQ 96-well plates, with each plate serving as a replicate. For sorted subsets, approximately 210 ng genomic DNA, equal to 25,000 to 35,000 T cell genomes, was loaded into each replicate PCR. Purified libraries were measured with a Qubit 3.0 fluorometer, size-checked on a Bioanalyzer 2100, and measured again with the KAPA Library Quantification kit. Each immunoSEQ 96-well plate was sequenced on its own single-read 150-cycle Illumina NextSeq 550 flow cell. In the authors' own workflow: Because the immunoSEQ output included only junctional sequences and no quality scores, the filtering could not be the same as the filtering used for full-length reads. Sequences were annotated with PyIR, a Python wrapper for IgBLAST v1.9, using IMGT germline references to assign V/J genes and CDR3. Reads with weak V/J assignments (E-value above 1e-6), missing CDR3, stop codons, out-of-frame junctions, or ambiguous translated residues were removed. V3J clonotypes were defined by identical inferred V gene, J gene, and CDR3 amino acid sequence. To compute the percentage overlap between repertoires, the number of shared unique clonotypes was divided by the size of the smaller repertoire. Richness of each repertoire was evaluated using RTK rarefaction, the Chao1 estimator, and Recon v2.1 estimates of unobserved clonotypes. For all TCRbeta clonotypes obtained by the gDNA method from several donors, generation probabilities were computed with OLGA. This is the immuneACCESS table as TCRdb keeps it, with only in-frame sequences that have V and J called. A part of the clones is gone; compared with another copy, unresolved V genes explain less than half, and the rest is unexplained. V and J calls and clone size follow that table, whereas D and trimming were derived from the DNA. This sample is represented by some 2.1 million clones; approximately 95% of them were singletons. Clones ranked in the top ten supply roughly 1% of the sample.

The origin of this receptor is a man aged 18-30 years in good health. The sequencing input was naive CD8+ T cells sorted from blood. The cell subset or site label, read with the paper, signifies: CD45RA+CCR7+. This sequence uses TRBV28 and TRBJ2-7; the D gene is possibly TRBD1, with 5 bases matching. The bases are TGTGCCAGCAGCCCGCCAGGGAAATCATTTTACGAGCAGTACTTC. Translation gives CASSPPGKSFYEQYF.